A single TCR beta chain is shown here with its context. Germline V gene lookup returns CDR1 GTSNPN and CDR2 SVGIG (reference sequence). There are 14 residues in the CDR3. The germline V and J ends were trimmed by 4 bases and 4 bases, with 11 bases remaining between them. This entry comes from a study of cytomegalovirus exposure and HLA in healthy donors. Researchers ran the PCR with 60 Vbeta and 13 Jbeta primers. The table came from immunoSEQ multiplex PCR; TCRdb's copy has only in-frame clones and leaves some out. This repertoire includes about 130,000 clones. V and J are TRBV30 and TRBJ2-6; D is perhaps TRBD1 (6 bases). The TCR was taken from a man aged 30 to 39 in good health and CMV-seronegative. The sequencing input was PBMCs. Here the CDR3 DNA reads TGTGCCTGGATCAGGGGTGCCGGGGCCAACGTCCTGACTTTC. Translation gives CAWIRGAGANVLTF.